This T cell receptor (beta chain) was sequenced for a study of T cells in localized non-small cell lung cancer (dated by TCRdb to between 2020 and 2021). Regarding the complete study: The study examined T cell repertoires in 200 to 250 patients with early-stage NSCLC and compared tumors with uninvolved tumor-adjacent lungs. The cohort was made up of roughly 250 treatment-naive NSCLC patients whose localized lung tumors had been resected. Of the NSCLC patients, 129 were male and about 97 were female, and the mean age was approximately 66 years. Beyond this particular receptor, the publication reports: Multi-region tumor sequencing was not performed, so intratumor heterogeneity could not be excluded. Longer overall survival was associated with higher T cell density in blood, whereas shorter survival was associated with higher clonality in adjacent lung. Uninvolved tumor-adjacent lung showed the highest T cell clonality, higher than tumor, which suggests more focused antigenic responses in the adjacent lung. Because the study design was exploratory, TCR variables were selected using unadjusted p-values without false-discovery rate correction. A median of 57 of the top 100 tumor clones turned up in the paired uninvolved adjacent lung, and some 28 of those clones also ranked among the top 100 of that same adjacent lung.

At diagnosis, tumor, uninvolved tumor-adjacent lung and peripheral blood were collected and then preserved as a mix of FFPE and fresh-frozen material. For TCR repertoire profiling, blood samples were analyzed as peripheral blood mononuclear cells. Reading from cysteine to phenylalanine, the CDR3 counts 14 amino acids. The read is trimmed to its CDR3 DNA, 42 bases read in frame from base 1. The V and J ends are trimmed by 3 bases and 7 bases, leaving 13 bases between them. CDR1 and CDR2 are read off the germline V gene (reference sequence) as LNHDA and SQIVND. TCR beta CDR3 regions were sequenced from DNA using the immunoSEQ Assay. In the paper's pipeline: To compute T cell density, TCR beta template counts were normalized to usable DNA, which was estimated by amplifying housekeeping genes. Using the preseqR package, richness was estimated by extrapolating to 120,000 templates for tissue samples and 400,000 templates for PBMC samples. Clonality was taken to be one minus Pielou's evenness. To identify tissue-enriched TCRs, differential abundance testing was run on productive amino-acid clonotypes with a minimum total count of 5 and an alpha of 0.1. The Jaccard Index and the Morisita Overlap Index were used to measure how much the repertoires overlapped between compartments. GLIPH clustered TCR beta CDR3s with public tetramer-defined viral CDR3s; viral motifs required at least three viral sequences plus V-gene enrichment. Sourced from immuneACCESS, this table was stored by TCRdb with only in-frame sequences that have V and J called. A share of the clones is absent; for the studies checked, an unresolved V gene accounts for under half, and the remainder has no known explanation. D and trimming come from the DNA, and the V and J calls and clone size come from that table. This sample lists fewer than 20,000 clones; roughly 80% were detected once. Clones ranked in the top ten supply less than 40% of the sample.

This clone has just a few counts. What antigen it recognizes has not been identified. Within one base of it there is no much larger clone, and no base qualities were kept. Sample: peripheral blood, taken before any cancer treatment. The clonotype comes from a male donor aged 60 or over with stage I lung adenocarcinoma. The chain links TRBV19 with TRBJ1-5; confidence is insufficient to name the D gene. The CDR3 sequence is CASSIGPLRQPQHF. The nucleotide sequence reads as follows: TGTGCCAGTAGTATCGGGCCACTCAGGCAGCCCCAGCATTTT.